This TCR beta chain came from a study of cytomegalovirus exposure and HLA in healthy donors. Study-level results: Some public TCRs appeared in many individuals, while most sequences were rare. Subsequent analysis revealed that first-cohort TCR clusters tended to co-occur in the 120 or so validation repertoires. With high specificity and sensitivity, the classifier reportedly diagnosed cytomegalovirus status.

Libraries were prepared by immunoSEQ multiplex PCR; TCRdb keeps only in-frame clonotypes and omits some of them. The sample lists some 120,000 clones, around 94% occurring once. To note about this clone: Its antigen is unknown.

Between the trimmed V and J ends, which lost 7 bases and 3 bases, there was a span of 15 bases. CDR3 size: 14 residues. Germline assignment: CDR1 MNHNS and CDR2 SASEGT. The source is a woman aged 18-35 years in good health and CMV-seronegative. This sequence joins TRBV6-1 and TRBJ1-2; no firm D call. The sample comprised PBMCs. DNA for the CDR3: TGTGCCAGCAAGGCGGATCCGGAATACTATGGCTACACCTTC. This encodes CASKADPEYYGYTF.